The rows below give T cell receptor beta chains drawn from one sample of a study of blood T cell repertoires in COVID-19. Profiled with immunoSEQ multiplex PCR; TCRdb holds only in-frame clones, not every one. The sample contains about 46,000 clones, about 90% of which appear only once. Sequenced input: peripheral blood. The receptors come from a man aged 50-60 years with acute or convalescent COVID-19. Each CDR3 is given with its conserved first and last residue. A D gene is named only where the DNA matches it firmly. Only some rows state a clone size, as once, few, many or a class for expanded clones.

size	V	J	D	DNA	CDR3
.	TRBV5-6	TRBJ1-4	.	TGTGCCAGCAGCTTAATGGGACACCTCGCAACTAATGAAAAACTGTTTTTT	CASSLMGHLATNEKLFF
.	TRBV5-1	TRBJ2-3	.	TGCGCCAGCAGCTTGGGTCGATCAGGGGCCTCCGGCACAGATACGCAGTATTTT	CASSLGRSGASGTDTQYF
few	TRBV18	TRBJ2-7	.	TGTGCCAGCTCACCACCAGGGGCCACCCTCGGAGAGCAGTACTTC	CASSPPGATLGEQYF
.	TRBV6-1	TRBJ1-1	.	TGTGCCAGCAGTGAGACATACACTGAAGCTTTCTTT	CASSETYTEAFF
.	TRBV5-1	TRBJ2-3	.	TGCGCCAGCAGCTTCTTGTCGGGAGACTTCACAGATACGCAGTATTTT	CASSFLSGDFTDTQYF
.	TRBV6-1	TRBJ2-5	TRBD2	TGTGCCAGCAGTGGACTAGCGGGGGGATCGAGGGAGACCCAGTACTTC	CASSGLAGGSRETQYF
.	TRBV6-6	TRBJ1-2	.	TGTGCCAGCAGTTACGGGCCAGGCTATGGCTACACCTTC	CASSYGPGYGYTF
.	TRBV7-9	TRBJ2-1	TRBD1	TGTGCCAGCAGCCGCATCCAGGGGGCCCCCCGTTCCTACAATGAGCAGTTCTTC	CASSRIQGAPRSYNEQFF
.	TRBV18	TRBJ1-3	TRBD1	TGTGCCAGCTCACAGGACAGGAGCTCTGGAAACACCATATATTTT	CASSQDRSSGNTIYF
.	TRBV7-9	TRBJ1-2	.	TGTGCCAGCAGCTTACTTGCGGGCTACACCTTC	CASSLLAGYTF
.	TRBV19	TRBJ2-7	TRBD2	TGTGCCAGTAGGAACGGAGCGGGATACGAGCAGTACTTC	CASRNGAGYEQYF
.	TRBV9	TRBJ2-7	.	TGTGCCAGCAGCGTCTCCCCCCGGGAAGGAGACGAGCAGTACTTC	CASSVSPREGDEQYF
.	TRBV19	TRBJ1-1	.	TGTGCCAGCGCTAGGACAAGAAACACTGAAGCTTTCTTT	CASARTRNTEAFF
.	TRBV6-1	TRBJ1-2	TRBD1	TGTGCCAGCAGTGAATGGTCGGGACAGGGAGACAACTATGGCTACACCTTC	CASSEWSGQGDNYGYTF
once	TRBV2	TRBJ1-6	.	TGTGCCAGCAGACCGTCGGGTTTACCAAATTCACCCCTCCACTTT	CASRPSGLPNSPLHF
.	TRBV2	TRBJ2-3	.	TGTGCCAGCAGTAATGGAGGGAGCACAGATACGCAGTATTTT	CASSNGGSTDTQYF
.	TRBV11-2	TRBJ2-7	.	TGTGCCAGCAGCCAACCCCTGACAGGTTCCTACGAGCAGTACTTC	CASSQPLTGSYEQYF
.	TRBV7-2	TRBJ1-2	.	TGTGCCAGCAGCCCGAGGGGCGGGATCCGACCGGCGGGATATGGCTACACCTTC	CASSPRGGIRPAGYGYTF
.	TRBV2	TRBJ2-5	TRBD2	TGTGCCAGCAGCCGACTAGCGGGGGAGACCCAGTACTTC	CASSRLAGETQYF
.	TRBV6-2/TRBV6-3	TRBJ1-5	TRBD1	TGTGCCAGCAGTACCGGGACAGGGAGACAGCCCCAGCATTTT	CASSTGTGRQPQHF
.	TRBV7-8	TRBJ2-6	.	TGTGCCAGCAGCTCGTCTGTCCGGGGTAGCTCTGGGGCCAACGTCCTGACTTTC	CASSSSVRGSSGANVLTF
.	TRBV6-1	TRBJ2-3	TRBD2	TGTGCCAGCAGTGAAAAGCGGGAGCGGAGAGATACGCAGTATTTT	CASSEKRERRDTQYF
.	TRBV6-5	TRBJ1-2	TRBD1	TGTGCCAGCAGTTACGCGGACAGGGCTACTAACTATGGCTACACCTTC	CASSYADRATNYGYTF
.	TRBV2	TRBJ2-4	.	TGTGCCAGCAGTGAAGACCGAGGGACACTAGCCAAAAACATTCAGTACTTC	CASSEDRGTLAKNIQYF
.	TRBV24-1	TRBJ2-1	TRBD2	TGTGCCACCAGTCCTAGCGGGAGTAGATCCTACAATGAGCAGTTCTTC	CATSPSGSRSYNEQFF
.	TRBV27	TRBJ1-1	TRBD1	TGTGCCAGCAGTCCCGGACAGGGCTGGACTGAAGCTTTCTTT	CASSPGQGWTEAFF
.	TRBV5-1	TRBJ2-5	TRBD2	TGCGCCAGCAGCTACGAGGCAGCGGGGTTGGAGACCCAGTACTTC	CASSYEAAGLETQYF
.	TRBV24-1	TRBJ1-2	TRBD1	TGTGCCACCAGCTCAACACAGGGGGCGCGACATGGCTACACCTTC	CATSSTQGARHGYTF
.	TRBV9	TRBJ1-6	.	TGTGCCAGCAGCATGGGGGAGGGCTATAATTCACCCCTCCACTTT	CASSMGEGYNSPLHF
.	TRBV6-5	TRBJ1-2	TRBD1	TGTGCCAGCAGTTACGAGGGGGCGTCTTTTTTCTATGGCTACACCTTC	CASSYEGASFFYGYTF
once	TRBV3-1/TRBV3-2	TRBJ2-2	.	TGTGCCAGCAGCCTGCTTTTGGGCGGGCATAGCGGGGAGCTGTTTTTT	CASSLLLGGHSGELFF
.	TRBV2	TRBJ2-7	TRBD1	TGTGCCAGCAGTGAAGGGACAGGGTACTACGAGCAGTACTTC	CASSEGTGYYEQYF
.	TRBV7-9	TRBJ2-1	TRBD2	TGTGCCAGCAGACAGAACGGACTAGCGGGGGGGAGTGAGCAGTTCTTC	CASRQNGLAGGSEQFF
.	TRBV5-6	TRBJ2-3	TRBD2	TGTGCCAGCAGCTTGGTGGCTAGCGGTACAGATACGCAGTATTTT	CASSLVASGTDTQYF
.	TRBV29-1	TRBJ1-2	.	TGCAGCGTTGTGAAGACAGGTTCTTACACCTTC	CSVVKTGSYTF